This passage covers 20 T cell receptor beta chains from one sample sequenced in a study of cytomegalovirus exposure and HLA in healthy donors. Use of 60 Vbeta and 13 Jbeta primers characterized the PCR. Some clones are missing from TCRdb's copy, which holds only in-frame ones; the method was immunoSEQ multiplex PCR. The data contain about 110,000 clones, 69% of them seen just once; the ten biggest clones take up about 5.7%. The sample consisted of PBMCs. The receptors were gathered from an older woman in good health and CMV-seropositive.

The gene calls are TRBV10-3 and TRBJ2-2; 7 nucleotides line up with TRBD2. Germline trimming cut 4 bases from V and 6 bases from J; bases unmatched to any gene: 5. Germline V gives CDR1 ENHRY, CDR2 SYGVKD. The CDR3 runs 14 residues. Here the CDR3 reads CAISALAEAGELFF. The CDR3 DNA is TGTGCCATCAGTGCTCTAGCGGAGGCCGGGGAGCTGTTTTTT.

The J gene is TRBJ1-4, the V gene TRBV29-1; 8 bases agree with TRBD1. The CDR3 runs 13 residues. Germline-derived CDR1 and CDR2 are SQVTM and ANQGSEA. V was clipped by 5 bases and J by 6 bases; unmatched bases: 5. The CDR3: CSVIRGQDEKLFF. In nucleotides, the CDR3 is TGCAGCGTTATCAGGGGGCAGGATGAAAAACTGTTTTTT.

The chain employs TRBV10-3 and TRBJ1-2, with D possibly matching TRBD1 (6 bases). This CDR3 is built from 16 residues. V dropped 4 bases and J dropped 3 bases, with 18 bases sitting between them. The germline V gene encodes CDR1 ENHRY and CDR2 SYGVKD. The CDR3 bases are TGTGCCATCAGTGTCACGCGGGCAGGGGACGACTATGGCTACACCTTC. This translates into CAISVTRAGDDYGYTF.

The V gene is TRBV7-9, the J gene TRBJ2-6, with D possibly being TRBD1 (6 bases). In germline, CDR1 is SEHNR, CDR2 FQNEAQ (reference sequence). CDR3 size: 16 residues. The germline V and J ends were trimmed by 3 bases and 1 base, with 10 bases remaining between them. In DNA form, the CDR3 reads TGTGCCAGCAGCTTTGGGGGCCCTTCTGGGGCCAACGTCCTGACTTTC. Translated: CASSFGGPSGANVLTF.

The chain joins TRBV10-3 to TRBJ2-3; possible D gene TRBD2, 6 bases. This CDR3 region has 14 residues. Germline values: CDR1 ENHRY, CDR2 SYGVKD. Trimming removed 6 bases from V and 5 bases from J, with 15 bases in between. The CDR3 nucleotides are TGTGCCATCAGGGCTAGCGTGGAAAAAGATACGCAGTATTTT. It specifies CAIRASVEKDTQYF.

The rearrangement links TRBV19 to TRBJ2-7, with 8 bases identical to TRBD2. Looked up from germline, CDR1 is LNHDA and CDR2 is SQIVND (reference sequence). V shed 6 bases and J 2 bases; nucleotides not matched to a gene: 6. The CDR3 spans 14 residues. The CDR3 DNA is TGTGCCAGTAGAGCGGGGGTGGGTACCTACGAGCAGTACTTC. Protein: CASRAGVGTYEQYF. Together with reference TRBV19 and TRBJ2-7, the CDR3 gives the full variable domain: DGGITQSPKYLFRKEGQNVTLSCEQNLNHDAMYWYRQDPGQGLRLIYYSQIVNDFQKGDIAEGYSVSREKKESFPLTVTSAQKNPTAFYLCASRAGVGTYEQYFGPGTRLTVT.

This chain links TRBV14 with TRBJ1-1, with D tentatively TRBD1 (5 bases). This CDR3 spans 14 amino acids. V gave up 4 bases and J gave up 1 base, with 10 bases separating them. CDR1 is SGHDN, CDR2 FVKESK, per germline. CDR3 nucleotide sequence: TGTGCCAGCAGCCCCAGACAGACGAACACTGAAGCTTTCTTT. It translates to CASSPRQTNTEAFF.

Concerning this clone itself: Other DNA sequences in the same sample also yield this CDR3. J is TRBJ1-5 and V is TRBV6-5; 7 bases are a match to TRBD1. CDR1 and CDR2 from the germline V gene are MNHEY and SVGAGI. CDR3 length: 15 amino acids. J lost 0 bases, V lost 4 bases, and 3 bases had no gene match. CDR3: CASSSRQGSNQPQHF. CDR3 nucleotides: TGTGCCAGCAGTTCCCGACAGGGTAGCAATCAGCCCCAGCATTTT.

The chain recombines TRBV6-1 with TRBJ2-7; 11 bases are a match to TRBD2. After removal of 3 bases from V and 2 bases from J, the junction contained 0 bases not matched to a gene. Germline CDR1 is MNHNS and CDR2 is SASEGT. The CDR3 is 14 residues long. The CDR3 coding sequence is TGTGCCAGCAGTGATAGCGGGGGGGCCTACGAGCAGTACTTC. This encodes CASSDSGGAYEQYF.

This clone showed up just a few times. CDR3 in DNA: TGTGCCAGCAGGGGCCTAGCGCTAGAGCAGTACTTC. It translates to CASRGLALEQYF. The chain joins TRBV6-1 to TRBJ2-7, with D perhaps matching TRBD2 (6 bases). Germline V gene sequence: CDR1 MNHNS, CDR2 SASEGT. This CDR3 is built from 12 residues. Trimming pared 6 bases from V and 7 bases from J, leaving 13 bases between.

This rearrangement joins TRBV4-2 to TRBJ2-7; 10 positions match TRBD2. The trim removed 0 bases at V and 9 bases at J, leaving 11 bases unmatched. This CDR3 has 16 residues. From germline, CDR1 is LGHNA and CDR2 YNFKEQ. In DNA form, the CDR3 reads TGTGCCAGCAGCCAAGATACCGGGACTAGCGCTCCTCTGCAGTACTTC. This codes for CASSQDTGTSAPLQYF.

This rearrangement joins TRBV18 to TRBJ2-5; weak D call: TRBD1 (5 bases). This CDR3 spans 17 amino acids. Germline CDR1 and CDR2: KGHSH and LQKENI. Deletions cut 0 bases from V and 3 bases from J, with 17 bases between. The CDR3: CASSPPDTGRPEETQYF. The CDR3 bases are TGTGCCAGCTCACCACCGGACACCGGGCGCCCCGAAGAGACCCAGTACTTC.

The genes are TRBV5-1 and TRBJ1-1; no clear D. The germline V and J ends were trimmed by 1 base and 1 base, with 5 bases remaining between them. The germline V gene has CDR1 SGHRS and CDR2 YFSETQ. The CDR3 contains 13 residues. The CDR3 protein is CASSLFGNTEAFF. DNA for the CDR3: TGCGCCAGCAGCTTGTTCGGGAACACTGAAGCTTTCTTT.

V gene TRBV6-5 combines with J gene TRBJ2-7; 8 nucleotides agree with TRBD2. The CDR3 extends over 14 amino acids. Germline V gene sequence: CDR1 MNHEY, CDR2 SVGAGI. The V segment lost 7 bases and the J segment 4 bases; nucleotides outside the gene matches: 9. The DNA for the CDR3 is TGTGCCAGCAATAGAGCGGGGGACTTTTACGAGCAGTACTTC. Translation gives CASNRAGDFYEQYF.

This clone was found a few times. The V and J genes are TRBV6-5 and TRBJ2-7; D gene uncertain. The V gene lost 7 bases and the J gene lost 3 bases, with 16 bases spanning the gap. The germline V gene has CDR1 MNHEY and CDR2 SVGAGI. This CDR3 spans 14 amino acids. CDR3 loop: CASTSGPTDYEQYF. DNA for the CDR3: TGTGCCAGCACCTCAGGTCCCACGGACTACGAGCAGTACTTC.

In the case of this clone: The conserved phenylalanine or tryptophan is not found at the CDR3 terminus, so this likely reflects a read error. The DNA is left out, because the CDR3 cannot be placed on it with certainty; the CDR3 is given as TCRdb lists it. The CDR3 is CASSYPTGGR. J is TRBJ1-2 and V is TRBV7-9. The CDR3 contains 10 residues when both ends are counted. The V gene's germline CDR1 is SEHNR and CDR2 FQNEAQ (reference sequence).

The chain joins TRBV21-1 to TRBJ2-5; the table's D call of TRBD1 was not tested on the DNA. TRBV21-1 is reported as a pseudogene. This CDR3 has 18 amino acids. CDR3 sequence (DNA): TGTGCCAGCAGCACCCTCCCGAACCTGACAGGGAAGGTCGAGACCCAGTACTTC. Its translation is CASSTLPNLTGKVETQYF.

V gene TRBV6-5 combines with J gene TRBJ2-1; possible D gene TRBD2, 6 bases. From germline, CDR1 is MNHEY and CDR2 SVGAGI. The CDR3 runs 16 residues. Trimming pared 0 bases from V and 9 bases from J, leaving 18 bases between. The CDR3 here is CASSYSRGRGTPEQFF. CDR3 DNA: TGTGCCAGCAGTTACTCTCGCGGGCGGGGCACGCCTGAGCAGTTCTTC.

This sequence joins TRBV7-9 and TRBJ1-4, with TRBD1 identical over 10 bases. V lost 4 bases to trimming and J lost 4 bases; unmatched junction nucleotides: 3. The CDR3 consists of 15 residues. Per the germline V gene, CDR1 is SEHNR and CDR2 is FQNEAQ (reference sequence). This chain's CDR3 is CASSWGQGSNEKLFF. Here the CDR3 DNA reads TGTGCCAGCAGCTGGGGACAGGGGAGTAATGAAAAACTGTTTTTT.

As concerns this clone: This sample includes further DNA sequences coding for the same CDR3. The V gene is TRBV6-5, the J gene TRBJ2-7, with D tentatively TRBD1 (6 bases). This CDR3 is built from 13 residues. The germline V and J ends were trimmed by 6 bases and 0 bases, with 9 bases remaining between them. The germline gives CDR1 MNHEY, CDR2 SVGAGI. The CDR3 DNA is TGTGCCAGCAGCCGGACAGTCTCCTACGAGCAGTACTTC. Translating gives CASSRTVSYEQYF.